Listed below are T cell receptor beta chains from one sample, sequenced in a study of PD-1 blockade in classical Hodgkin lymphoma. The data were produced by immunoSEQ multiplex PCR, yet TCRdb's version contains in-frame clones alone and is incomplete. The profile shows 110,000 or so clones, 80% to 90% of them singletons. This sample comprised peripheral blood mononuclear cells (PBMCs), obtained before the second cycle of nivolumab. The source is a human donor with classical Hodgkin lymphoma. The CDR3 runs from the conserved cysteine through the conserved F or W. D genes are given only for firm matches. A row's size may be missing; if present it is once, few, many or a size class.

V gene: TRBV27
clone size: few
J gene: TRBJ1-1
D gene: .
CDR3 protein: CASSLSVANTEAFF
CDR3 DNA: TGTGCCAGCAGTTTATCGGTCGCGAACACTGAAGCTTTCTTT

V gene: TRBV6-5
clone size: once
J gene: TRBJ1-4
D gene: .
CDR3 protein: CASSYSGRTNEKLFF
CDR3 DNA: TGTGCCAGCAGTTACTCAGGTCGAACTAATGAAAAACTGTTTTTT

V gene: TRBV5-8
clone size: .
J gene: TRBJ2-7
D gene: .
CDR3 protein: CASSLGPPTEIHEQYF
CDR3 DNA: TGTGCCAGCAGCTTGGGACCCCCGACAGAGATCCACGAGCAGTACTTC

V gene: TRBV4-1
clone size: .
J gene: TRBJ2-4
D gene: .
CDR3 protein: CASRGGPLAKNIQYF
CDR3 DNA: TGCGCCAGCAGAGGTGGCCCCTTAGCCAAAAACATTCAGTACTTC

V gene: TRBV7-9
clone size: .
J gene: TRBJ1-1
D gene: .
CDR3 protein: CASSPEWNTEAFF
CDR3 DNA: TGTGCCAGCAGCCCCGAGTGGAACACTGAAGCTTTCTTT

V gene: TRBV11-2
clone size: .
J gene: TRBJ2-2
D gene: TRBD2
CDR3 protein: CASSSNAGTSGGELFF
CDR3 DNA: TGTGCCAGCAGCTCAAACGCCGGGACTAGCGGCGGGGAGCTGTTTTTT

V gene: TRBV19
clone size: .
J gene: TRBJ2-7
D gene: .
CDR3 protein: CASSTEGPSEQYF
CDR3 DNA: TGTGCCAGTAGCACGGAGGGCCCCTCCGAGCAGTACTTC

V gene: TRBV19
clone size: .
J gene: TRBJ2-1
D gene: .
CDR3 protein: CASSRMSGYSYNEQFF
CDR3 DNA: TGTGCCAGTAGCCGGATGAGCGGGTACTCCTACAATGAGCAGTTCTTC

V gene: TRBV10-2
clone size: .
J gene: TRBJ1-2
D gene: .
CDR3 protein: CASSVRQNYGYTF
CDR3 DNA: TGCGCCAGCAGTGTCAGACAGAACTATGGCTACACCTTC

V gene: TRBV28
clone size: .
J gene: TRBJ2-7
D gene: TRBD1
CDR3 protein: CASSRTGLGDYEQYF
CDR3 DNA: TGTGCCAGCAGTCGGACAGGGTTGGGGGACTACGAGCAGTACTTC

V gene: TRBV27
clone size: .
J gene: TRBJ1-5
D gene: .
CDR3 protein: CASSLEARSRQPQHF
CDR3 DNA: TGTGCCAGCAGTTTAGAAGCCCGAAGCAGACAGCCCCAGCATTTT

V gene: TRBV27
clone size: few
J gene: TRBJ1-2
D gene: .
CDR3 protein: CASSLSFEAAGHGYTF
CDR3 DNA: TGTGCCAGCAGTTTATCTTTCGAGGCGGCGGGTCATGGCTACACCTTC

V gene: TRBV7-6
clone size: .
J gene: TRBJ2-5
D gene: TRBD2
CDR3 protein: CASSHLGGRETQYF
CDR3 DNA: TGTGCCAGCAGCCATCTGGGGGGGAGAGAGACCCAGTACTTC

V gene: TRBV2
clone size: .
J gene: TRBJ2-5
D gene: .
CDR3 protein: CAPLTVRQQETQYF
CDR3 DNA: TGTGCACCCTTGACAGTACGGCAACAAGAGACCCAGTACTTC

V gene: TRBV5-1
clone size: .
J gene: TRBJ1-2
D gene: .
CDR3 protein: CASSLAFEGHGYTF
CDR3 DNA: TGCGCCAGCAGCTTGGCCTTTGAAGGGCATGGCTACACCTTC

V gene: TRBV30
clone size: .
J gene: TRBJ1-4
D gene: .
CDR3 protein: CAWSHRGSLNEKLFF
CDR3 DNA: TGTGCCTGGAGCCACCGCGGCAGCCTTAATGAAAAACTGTTTTTT

V gene: TRBV25-1
clone size: .
J gene: TRBJ2-7
D gene: .
CDR3 protein: CASSEGVGCFF
CDR3 DNA: TGTGCCAGCAGTGAAGGGGTTGGATGCTTCTTC

V gene: TRBV20-1
clone size: .
J gene: TRBJ2-1
D gene: .
CDR3 protein: CSAPVHNEQFF
CDR3 DNA: TGCAGTGCCCCGGTCCACAATGAGCAGTTCTTC

V gene: TRBV6-5
clone size: .
J gene: TRBJ2-1
D gene: TRBD2
CDR3 protein: CASRRLAGVGNEQFF
CDR3 DNA: TGTGCCAGCAGAAGACTAGCGGGAGTAGGCAATGAGCAGTTCTTC

V gene: TRBV5-6
clone size: .
J gene: TRBJ2-2
D gene: .
CDR3 protein: CASSFTATGELFF
CDR3 DNA: TGTGCCAGCAGCTTTACAGCCACCGGGGAGCTGTTTTTT

V gene: TRBV4-1
clone size: .
J gene: TRBJ1-4
D gene: TRBD1
CDR3 protein: CASSFLGTGNEKLFF
CDR3 DNA: TGCGCCAGCAGCTTTCTCGGGACAGGGAATGAAAAACTGTTTTTT

V gene: TRBV6-6
clone size: few
J gene: TRBJ1-1
D gene: .
CDR3 protein: CASIPEVFTEAFF
CDR3 DNA: TGTGCCAGCATACCAGAAGTTTTCACTGAAGCTTTCTTT

V gene: TRBV15
clone size: .
J gene: TRBJ1-4
D gene: TRBD1
CDR3 protein: CATSRVGQGEKLFF
CDR3 DNA: TGTGCCACCAGCAGAGTTGGACAGGGTGAAAAACTGTTTTTT

V gene: TRBV7-2
clone size: .
J gene: TRBJ1-4
D gene: TRBD1
CDR3 protein: CASSSRTGGTEKLFF
CDR3 DNA: TGTGCCAGCAGCTCTCGGACAGGGGGAACTGAAAAACTGTTTTTT

V gene: TRBV28
clone size: few
J gene: TRBJ1-4
D gene: .
CDR3 protein: CASSHRMRNEKLFF
CDR3 DNA: TGTGCCAGCAGTCACCGGATGCGGAATGAAAAACTGTTTTTT

V gene: TRBV4-1
clone size: .
J gene: TRBJ2-7
D gene: .
CDR3 protein: CASSQVSSRSPTYEQYF
CDR3 DNA: TGCGCCAGCAGCCAAGTTTCTTCCCGTAGCCCCACCTACGAGCAGTACTTC

V gene: TRBV19
clone size: .
J gene: TRBJ2-7
D gene: TRBD2
CDR3 protein: CASSMRQRGYEQYF
CDR3 DNA: TGTGCCAGTAGTATGAGACAGCGGGGTTACGAGCAGTACTTC

V gene: TRBV27
clone size: .
J gene: TRBJ1-2
D gene: .
CDR3 protein: CASTKRRVGGYTF
CDR3 DNA: TGTGCCAGCACCAAAAGGAGGGTGGGAGGCTACACCTTC